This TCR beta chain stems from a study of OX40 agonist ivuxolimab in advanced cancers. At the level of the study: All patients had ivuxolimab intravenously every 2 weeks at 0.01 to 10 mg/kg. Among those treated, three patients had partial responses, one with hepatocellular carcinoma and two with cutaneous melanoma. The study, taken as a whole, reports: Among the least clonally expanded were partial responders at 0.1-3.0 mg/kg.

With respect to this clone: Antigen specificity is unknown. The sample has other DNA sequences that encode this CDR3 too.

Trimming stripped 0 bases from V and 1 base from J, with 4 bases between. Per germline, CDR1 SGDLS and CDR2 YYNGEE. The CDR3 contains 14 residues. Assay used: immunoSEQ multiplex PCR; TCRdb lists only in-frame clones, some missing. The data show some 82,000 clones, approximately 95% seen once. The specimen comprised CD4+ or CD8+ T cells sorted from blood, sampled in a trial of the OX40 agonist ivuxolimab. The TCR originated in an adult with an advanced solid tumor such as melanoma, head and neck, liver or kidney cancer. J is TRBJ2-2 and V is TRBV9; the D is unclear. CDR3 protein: CASSVGGNTGELFF. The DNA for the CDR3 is TGTGCCAGCAGCGTAGGGGGGAACACCGGGGAGCTGTTTTTT. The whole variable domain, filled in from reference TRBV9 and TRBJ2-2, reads DSGVTQTPKHLITATGQRVTLRCSPRSGDLSVYWYQQSLDQGLQFLIQYYNGEERAKGNILERFSAQQFPDLHSELNLSSLELGDSALYFCASSVGGNTGELFFGEGSRLTVL.